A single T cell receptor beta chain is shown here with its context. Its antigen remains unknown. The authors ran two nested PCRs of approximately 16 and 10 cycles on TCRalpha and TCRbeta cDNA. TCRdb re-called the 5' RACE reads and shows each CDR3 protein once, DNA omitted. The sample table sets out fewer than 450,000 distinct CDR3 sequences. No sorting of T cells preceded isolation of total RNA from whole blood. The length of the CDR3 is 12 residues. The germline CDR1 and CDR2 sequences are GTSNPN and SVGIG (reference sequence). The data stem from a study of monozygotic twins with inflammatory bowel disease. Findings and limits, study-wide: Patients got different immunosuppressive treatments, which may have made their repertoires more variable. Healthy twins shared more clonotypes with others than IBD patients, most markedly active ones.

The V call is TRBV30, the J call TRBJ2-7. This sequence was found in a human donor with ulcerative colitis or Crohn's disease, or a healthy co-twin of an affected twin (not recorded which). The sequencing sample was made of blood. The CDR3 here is CAWETNLYEQYF.